Listed here are 21 T cell receptor beta chains from one sample, sequenced in a study of CD8+CD57+ T cells in acquired aplastic anemia. The template used for profiling TCR beta VDJ and CDR3 was genomic DNA. TCRdb reanalysed the reads using MiXCR and keeps one entry per CDR3 protein. The sample comprises some 170,000 distinct CDR3 sequences, roughly 45% of which are singletons, and 0.8% to 1.1% rests with the top ten. The sequenced material came from sorted CD4+, CD8+, or CD8+CD57+ T cells (not recorded which) from PBMCs. Receptor source: a human donor in good health.

This clonotype has a handful of counts. The chain carries TRBV5-1 and TRBJ2-7; 9 nucleotides match TRBD1. Germline V gene data show CDR1 as SGHRS and CDR2 as YFSETQ. V trimming: 6 bases; J trimming: 2 bases; junction bases outside the gene matches: 9. The CDR3 length is 15 residues. The CDR3 sequence: CASTDPGTGTYEQYF. The CDR3, as DNA: TGCGCCAGCACAGACCCCGGGACAGGGACCTACGAGCAGTACTTC.

As to this clonotype: The conserved phenylalanine or tryptophan is not found at the CDR3 terminus, so this likely reflects a read error. V usage is TRBV6-2 or TRBV6-3 and J usage is TRBJ2-3; 7 bases are shared with TRBD2. The trim removed 3 bases at V and 6 bases at J, leaving 12 bases unmatched. This CDR3 contains 16 residues. Germline CDR1 reads MNHEY; CDR2 reads SVGEGT. CDR3 amino acids: CASSYSRASGGDTQYS. The CDR3, as DNA: TGTGCCAGCAGTTATTCGCGGGCTAGCGGAGGGGATACGCAGTATTCT.

This clonotype was picked up many times. The chain links TRBV15 to TRBJ1-2; no reliable D call. V lost 4 bases and J lost 5, with 14 bases in between. The CDR3 is 14 amino acids. The V gene's germline CDR1 is LNHNV and CDR2 YYDKDF (reference sequence). The CDR3 nucleotides are TGTGCCACCAGCACACGGACGTCTGGGTATGGCTACACCTTC. Amino acids: CATSTRTSGYGYTF.

J is TRBJ2-5 and V is TRBV19; D may be TRBD2 (5 bases). V was clipped by 6 bases and J by 4 bases, with 15 bases between them. Germline V CDR1 and CDR2: LNHDA, SQIVND (reference sequence). CDR3 length: 14 residues. CDR3 nucleotides: TGTGCCAGTAGCAAACGTGGACGGGGAGAGACCCAGTACTTC. Protein product: CASSKRGRGETQYF.

This clonotype was seen a handful of times. The V and J genes are TRBV18 and TRBJ1-4; a possible D gene is TRBD1 (5 bases). The CDR3 runs 15 residues. V was trimmed by 3 bases and J by 7 bases, leaving 15 bases between them. The germline CDR1 and CDR2 sequences are KGHSH and LQKENI. The DNA for the CDR3 is TGTGCCAGCTCACCTCGGGGGGTAAGCAGTGAAAAACTGTTTTTT. It yields the protein CASSPRGVSSEKLFF.

The chain uses TRBV2 and TRBJ1-2; D might be TRBD1 (5 bases). V lost 2 bases and J 8 bases, leaving 12 bases between the germline ends. The length of the CDR3 is 13 residues. Germline V gene sequence: CDR1 SNHLY, CDR2 FYNNEI. Here the CDR3 reads CASSEWQGSGYTF. For the CDR3, the DNA is TGTGCCAGCAGTGAATGGCAGGGAAGCGGCTACACCTTC.

V gene TRBV7-8 combines with J gene TRBJ2-1, with no clear D. CDR1 and CDR2 (germline): SGHVS, FQNEAQ. Trimming removed 5 bases from V and 3 bases from J, with 11 bases in between. The CDR3 is 14 amino acids. In DNA form, the CDR3 reads TGTGCCAGCAGCGAAAGTGGGTACTACAATGAGCAGTTCTTC. Translated: CASSESGYYNEQFF.

Here the CDR3 DNA reads TGTGCCATCAGTGGACTTATCGGCGATGACACAGATACGCAGTATTTT. This encodes CAISGLIGDDTDTQYF. The chain uses TRBV10-3 and TRBJ2-3; D remains unclear. The CDR3 runs 16 residues. The germline CDR1 and CDR2 sequences are ENHRY and SYGVKD. The germline V and J ends were trimmed by 4 bases and 2 bases, with 16 bases remaining between them.

This sequence joins TRBV10-3 and TRBJ1-1; 7 positions match TRBD1. Looked up from germline, CDR1 is ENHRY and CDR2 is SYGVKD. J lost 7 bases, V lost 7 bases, and 6 bases had no gene match. This CDR3 is 12 amino acids long. The CDR3 sequence: CAIKGGTDEAFF. DNA of the CDR3: TGTGCCATCAAGGGCGGGACAGATGAAGCTTTCTTT.

The genes are TRBV20-1 and TRBJ2-5, with D possibly being TRBD2 (6 bases). CDR1 DFQATT and CDR2 SNEGSKA come from the germline V gene (reference sequence). CDR3 length: 13 amino acids. With 6 bases removed from V and 0 bases from J, the gap between germline ends came to 11 bases. The CDR3 bases are TGCAGTGCAAGCCGGGGGTACCAAGAGACCCAGTACTTC. This encodes CSASRGYQETQYF.

A single count supports this clonotype. The likely explanation is a read error, given a far larger clone one base away. The chain joins TRBV5-1 to TRBJ2-1; perhaps TRBD2 as D (5 bases). This CDR3 has 15 amino acids. The germline gives CDR1 SGHRS, CDR2 YFSETQ. CDR3 protein: CASSLGSSSYNEQLF. The CDR3 nucleotides read TGCGCCAGCAGCTTGGGCTCTAGCTCCTACAATGAGCAGCTCTTC.

The DNA of the CDR3 is TGCGCCAGCAGCCAAGGGCTAGCGGTGACCTCCTACAATGAGCAGTTCTTC. Protein sequence: CASSQGLAVTSYNEQFF. This sequence joins TRBV4-1 and TRBJ2-1; 7 positions match TRBD2. The CDR3 sequence is 17 residues long. V was clipped by 1 base and J by 0 bases; unmatched bases: 6. Germline V gene sequence: CDR1 MGHRA, CDR2 YSYEKL.

This clonotype was seen ten or more times. The chain employs TRBV20-1 and TRBJ2-7; 11 bases align to TRBD1. This CDR3 contains 14 residues. V was clipped by 6 bases and J by 2 bases; unmatched bases: 6. Germline CDR1 DFQATT, CDR2 SNEGSKA (reference sequence). The CDR3 region is CSARKGQGAYEQYF. The CDR3 coding sequence is TGCAGTGCCAGAAAGGGACAGGGGGCCTACGAGCAGTACTTC.

Many counts were recorded for this clonotype. V is TRBV5-1 and J is TRBJ2-7; D not certain. Trimming took off 2 bases at V and 3 bases at J, with 18 bases between the two ends. The CDR3 runs to 16 residues. Germline V lookup: CDR1 SGHRS, CDR2 YFSETQ. CDR3 loop: CASSFNTPTSDYEQYF. The CDR3 bases are TGCGCCAGCAGCTTCAACACCCCGACCTCCGACTACGAGCAGTACTTC.

The gene calls are TRBV20-1 and TRBJ2-3; tentatively, D is TRBD1 or TRBD2 (6 bases each). There are 18 residues in the CDR3. Germline CDR1 is DFQATT and CDR2 is SNEGSKA (reference sequence). V lost 3 bases and J lost 2, with 24 bases in between. The CDR3, as DNA: TGCAGTGCTAGCGCGCAGGACAGATTGGGAGGCTACACAGATACGCAGTATTTT. As protein: CSASAQDRLGGYTDTQYF.

In this sample, this clonotype turned up many times. The chain carries TRBV5-4 and TRBJ1-4; tentative D call: TRBD1 (5 bases). The CDR3 spans 14 residues. Germline V gives CDR1 SGHNT, CDR2 YYREEE (reference sequence). V lost 0 bases, J lost 7 bases, and 10 bases lay in between. The CDR3 DNA reads TGTGCCAGCAGCTTGGTAGGGGCGGGTGAAAAACTGTTTTTT. Encoded protein: CASSLVGAGEKLFF.

The chain recombines TRBV29-1 with TRBJ2-5; D remains ambiguous. This CDR3 is built from 12 residues. Germline CDR1 reads SQVTM; CDR2 reads ANQGSEA. V lost 0 bases to trimming and J lost 9 bases, with 11 bases between them. The CDR3 here is CSVEDGRAAQYF. CDR3 DNA: TGCAGCGTTGAAGATGGCCGGGCGGCCCAGTACTTC.

The table lists this clonotype with many counts. The rearrangement links TRBV20-1 to TRBJ2-3; D unresolved. V was clipped by 1 base and J by 0 bases, with 8 bases between them. The CDR3 spans 14 residues. The germline gives CDR1 DFQATT, CDR2 SNEGSKA (reference sequence). The CDR3 sequence: CSARAETSTDTQYF. CDR3 DNA sequence: TGCAGTGCTAGAGCCGAGACTAGCACAGATACGCAGTATTTT.

This chain links TRBV7-9 with TRBJ1-1, with 8 bases lining up with TRBD1. From germline, CDR1 is SEHNR and CDR2 FQNEAQ (reference sequence). V lost 7 bases and J lost 4; bases outside the gene matches: 8. This CDR3 has 14 residues. The DNA for the CDR3 is TGTGCCAGCACCGTACAGGGGGAGGCCACTGAAGCTTTCTTT. Encoded protein: CASTVQGEATEAFF. Full variable domain (outside the CDR3, taken from reference TRBV7-9 and TRBJ1-1): DTGVSQNPRHKITKRGQNVTFRCDPISEHNRLYWYRQTLGQGPEFLTYFQNEAQLEKSRLLSDRFSAERPKGSFSTLEIQRTEQGDSAMYLCASTVQGEATEAFFGQGTRLTVV.

The V gene is TRBV5-1, the J gene TRBJ2-1; TRBD1 aligns across 8 bases. In germline, CDR1 is SGHRS, CDR2 YFSETQ. The CDR3 is made up of 16 amino acids. V shed 2 bases, J shed 5 bases, and the junction held 9 bases outside the gene matches. CDR3 sequence reads: CASSFGGQAVDNEQFF. The CDR3 region has the DNA TGCGCCAGCAGCTTTGGGGGACAGGCGGTGGACAATGAGCAGTTCTTC.

As concerns this clonotype: Compared with germline, one end of the junction differs, possibly owing to a read error. This chain uses TRBV7-7 with TRBJ2-7; tentative D call: TRBD1 (5 bases). Per germline, CDR1 SSHAT and CDR2 FNYEAQ (reference sequence). This CDR3 comprises 13 residues. The CDR3 protein is CASSPGIGYEQYF. In DNA form, the CDR3 reads TGTGCTAGCAGCCCAGGGATAGGTTACGAGCAGTACTTC.